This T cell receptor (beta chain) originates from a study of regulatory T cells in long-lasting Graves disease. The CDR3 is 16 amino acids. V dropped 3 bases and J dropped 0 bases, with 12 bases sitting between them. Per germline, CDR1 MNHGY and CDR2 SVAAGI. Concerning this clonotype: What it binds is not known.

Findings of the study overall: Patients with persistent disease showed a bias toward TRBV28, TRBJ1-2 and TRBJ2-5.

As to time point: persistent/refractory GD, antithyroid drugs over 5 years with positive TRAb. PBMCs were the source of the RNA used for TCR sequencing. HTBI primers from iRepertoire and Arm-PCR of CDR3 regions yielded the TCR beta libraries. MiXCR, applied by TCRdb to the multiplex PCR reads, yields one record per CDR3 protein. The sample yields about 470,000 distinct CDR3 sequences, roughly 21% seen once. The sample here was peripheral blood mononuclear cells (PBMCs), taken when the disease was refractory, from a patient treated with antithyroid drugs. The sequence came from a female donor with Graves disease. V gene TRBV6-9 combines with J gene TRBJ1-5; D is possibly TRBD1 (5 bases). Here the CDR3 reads CASSYSTGDSNQPQHF. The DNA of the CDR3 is TGTGCCAGCAGTTACTCTACGGGGGATAGCAATCAGCCCCAGCATTTT.